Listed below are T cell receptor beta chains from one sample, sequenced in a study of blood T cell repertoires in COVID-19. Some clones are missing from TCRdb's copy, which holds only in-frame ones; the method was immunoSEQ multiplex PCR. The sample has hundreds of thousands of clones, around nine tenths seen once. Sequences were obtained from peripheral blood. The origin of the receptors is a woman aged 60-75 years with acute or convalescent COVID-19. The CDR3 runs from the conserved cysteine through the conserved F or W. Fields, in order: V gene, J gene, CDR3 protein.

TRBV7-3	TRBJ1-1	CASSLFESTEAFF
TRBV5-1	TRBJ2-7	CASSSARTGGSEQYF
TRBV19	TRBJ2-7	CASSILPGLAGRSSYEQYF
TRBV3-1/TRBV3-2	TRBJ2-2	CASSHLSSHTGELFF
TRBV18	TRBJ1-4	CASSPQGAANEKLFF
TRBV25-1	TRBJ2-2	CASKGPGELFF
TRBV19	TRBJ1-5	CASSIQGGGQPQHF
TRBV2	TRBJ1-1	CASRPAEPRNTEAFF
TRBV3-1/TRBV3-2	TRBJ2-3	CASSRGLAGASYTDTQYF
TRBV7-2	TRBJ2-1	CASSLGLAGWSSYNEQFF
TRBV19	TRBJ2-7	CASSSRDKSSYEQYF
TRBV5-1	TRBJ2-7	CASSLGQGSMHEQYF
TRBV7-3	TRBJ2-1	CASSPSAGDTYNEQFF
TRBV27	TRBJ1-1	CASSLGQTANTEAFF
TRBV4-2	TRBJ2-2	CASSQDLIGELFF
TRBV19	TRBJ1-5	CASSLTQTGEQPQHF
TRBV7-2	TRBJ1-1	CASKRGNMNTEAFF
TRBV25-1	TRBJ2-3	CASNEAGTTDTQYF
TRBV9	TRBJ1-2	CASSGGTGGKGYTF
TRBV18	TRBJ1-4	CASSQKTDRATEKLFF
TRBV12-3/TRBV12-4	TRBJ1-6	CASSLGATGSHHF
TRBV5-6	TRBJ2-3	CASSFPTGGGTDTQYF
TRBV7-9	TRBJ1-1	CASSLTGSPEAFF
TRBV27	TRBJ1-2	CASRPNRAGNYGYTF
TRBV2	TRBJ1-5	CASSVDRDSNQPQHF
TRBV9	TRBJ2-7	CASSVGGAGDPYEQYF
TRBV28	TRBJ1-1	CASRTGVRSTEAFF
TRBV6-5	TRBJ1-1	CASSPQGKTEAFF
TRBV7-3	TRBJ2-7	CASSLTPSGPTYEQYF
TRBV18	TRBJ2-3	CASSSAGGLADTQYF
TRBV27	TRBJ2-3	CASSLRAGPEGKDTQYF
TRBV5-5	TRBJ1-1	CASSFVGGTEAFF
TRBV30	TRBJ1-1	CAWRFDRGYTEAFF
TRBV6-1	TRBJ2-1	CASSDRQGAPPPTSEQFF
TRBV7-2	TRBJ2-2	CASVRGGNTGELFF
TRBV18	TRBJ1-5	CASSMDRVGGNQPQHF
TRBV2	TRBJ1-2	CASRERPGDGGYTF